The 7 T cell receptor beta chains below were found in one sample sequenced in a study of blood T cell repertoires in COVID-19. The table came from immunoSEQ multiplex PCR; TCRdb's copy has only in-frame clones and leaves some out. The table has under 100,000 clones, 70% to 90% seen once. Sequenced sample: peripheral blood. These receptors were taken from a man aged 40-50 years with acute or convalescent COVID-19.

V usage is TRBV5-4 and J usage is TRBJ1-2; 7 bases match TRBD1. This CDR3 contains 14 residues. Germline V gives CDR1 SGHNT, CDR2 YYREEE (reference sequence). The ends lost 2 bases at V and 14 bases at J; junction bases unmatched: 15. The CDR3, as DNA: TGTGCCAGCAGCTTTGACCCGAGGACAGGCCTACAGACCTTC. It yields the protein CASSFDPRTGLQTF.

The chain employs TRBV5-1 and TRBJ2-7; 8 bases match TRBD1. The CDR3 length is 14 residues. Germline CDR1 is SGHRS and CDR2 is YFSETQ. Losses at the gene ends were 1 base for V and 3 bases for J; bases not matched to a gene: 3. DNA for the CDR3: TGCGCCAGCAGCTTGTCGGGACAGGACTACGAGCAGTACTTC. Its translation is CASSLSGQDYEQYF.

To note about this clone: At one boundary the junction diverges from the germline segment, which might be a read error. The chain couples TRBV6-5 to TRBJ1-2; tentative D call: TRBD1 (5 bases). CDR3 length: 12 amino acids. Per germline, CDR1 MNHEY and CDR2 SVGAGI. The CDR3 nucleotides are TGTGCCAGCAGCCCGGGACTGATGTATGTCATCTTC. Translating gives CASSPGLMYVIF.

The chain recombines TRBV20-1 with TRBJ2-3, with 10 bases identical to TRBD1. This CDR3 has 17 residues. The germline V gene has CDR1 DFQATT and CDR2 SNEGSKA (reference sequence). The ends lost 3 bases at V and 4 bases at J; junction bases unmatched: 13. CDR3: CSASPIRQGAVSDTQYF. In DNA, the CDR3 is TGCAGTGCTAGTCCCATTCGACAGGGGGCGGTGTCAGATACGCAGTATTTT.

This chain uses TRBV5-4 with TRBJ1-5; D not certain. V lost 1 base and J lost 5, with 13 bases in between. This CDR3 has 15 amino acids. CDR1 is SGHNT, CDR2 YYREEE, per germline (reference sequence). CDR3 region: CASSLNGRSDQPQHF. The CDR3 DNA is TGTGCCAGCAGCTTGAATGGGAGATCGGATCAGCCCCAGCATTTT. Full variable domain (remainder filled in from reference TRBV5-4 and TRBJ1-5): ETGVTQSPTHLIKTRGQQVTLRCSSQSGHNTVSWYQQALGQGPQFIFQYYREEENGRGNFPPRFSGLQFPNYSSELNVNALELDDSALYLCASSLNGRSDQPQHFGDGTRLSIL.

This chain connects TRBV27 to TRBJ1-5; 10 bases are shared with TRBD1. Unmatched junction bases numbered 1, after V lost 6 bases and J lost 2 bases. CDR1 MNHEY and CDR2 SMNVEV come from the germline V gene (reference sequence). The CDR3 is made up of 14 amino acids. The CDR3 sequence is CASRGTGGNQPQHF. DNA of the CDR3: TGTGCCAGCAGGGGGACAGGGGGCAATCAGCCCCAGCATTTT.

The genes are TRBV19 and TRBJ2-1; TRBD2 might be the D (6 bases). The V gene's germline CDR1 is LNHDA and CDR2 SQIVND (reference sequence). Trimming pared 4 bases from V and 4 bases from J, leaving 17 bases between. CDR3 length: 16 residues. The CDR3 bases are TGTGCCAGTAGTACGGCGGGGCGCCTCCTATACAATGAGCAGTTCTTC. Its protein is CASSTAGRLLYNEQFF.